One and the same sample provided the 24 T cell receptor beta chains below, sequenced in a study of blood T cells in healthy people across ages (dated by TCRdb to the mid-2010s). Library prep was done by 5' RACE. Sequencing instrument: Illumina HiSeq 2500. A second roughly 7 to 12 cycle PCR used a sample-barcoded 5' primer and a J-beta primer mix. TCRdb took the public reads, trimmed them with fastp at Q25, ran MiXCR for clone calling and kept in-frame beta chains. For every CDR3 protein sequence, its rows merge into one entry that carries the most common genes and DNA. The table for this sample lists about 1,600,000 distinct CDR3 sequences; 35% to 45% of them were counted only once. The leading ten clones occupy 7% to 9.5% of the sample. The sample comprised blood. The receptor source for this set is a woman between 18 and 29 years old in good health.

This clonotype was counted only a few times. As DNA, the CDR3 is TGCAGTGCTAGAGGTGGGGGGGAGAGCGCCAGCACAGATACGCAGTATTTT. This gives the protein CSARGGGESASTDTQYF. V and J are TRBV20-1 and TRBJ2-3; TRBD2 matches 7 bases. The ends lost 1 base at V and 0 bases at J; junction bases unmatched: 10. The CDR3 loop spans 17 amino acids. Per germline, CDR1 DFQATT and CDR2 SNEGSKA (reference sequence).

V gene TRBV6-6 combines with J gene TRBJ2-7; maybe TRBD2 (5 bases). From germline, CDR1 is MNHNY and CDR2 SVGAGI (reference sequence). The CDR3 runs 13 residues. Trimming took off 5 bases at V and 4 bases at J, with 12 bases between the two ends. The CDR3 spells CASSALGGYEQYF. The CDR3 coding sequence is TGTGCCAGCAGTGCACTAGGAGGATACGAGCAGTACTTC.

The J gene is TRBJ2-1, the V gene TRBV6-1; D may be TRBD2 (7 bases). V was trimmed by 2 bases and J by 7 bases, leaving 15 bases between them. The CDR3 totals 15 residues. Germline CDR1 and CDR2: MNHNS and SASEGT. The CDR3 spells CASSEIGGLLNEQFF. The CDR3 bases are TGTGCCAGCAGTGAAATCGGGGGGCTATTGAATGAGCAGTTCTTC.

The chain links TRBV6-1 to TRBJ2-3, with 12 positions matching TRBD2. J was trimmed by 5 bases and V by 5 bases; bases with no gene match: 11. The length of the CDR3 is 17 residues. The germline V gene has CDR1 MNHNS and CDR2 SASEGT. The CDR3 reads CASSKTALAGGGDTQYF. The CDR3, as DNA: TGTGCCAGCAGTAAGACGGCGCTAGCGGGAGGGGGAGATACGCAGTATTTT.

The table lists this clonotype with a count of one. The chain carries TRBV29-1 and TRBJ1-1; D gene uncertain. Germline assignment: CDR1 SQVTM and CDR2 ANQGSEA. V was cut by 4 bases and J by 0 bases, with 12 bases left in between. This CDR3 region has 14 residues. The CDR3 sequence: CSVGGSYLNTEAFF. CDR3 sequence (DNA): TGCAGCGTTGGAGGCTCCTATTTGAACACTGAAGCTTTCTTT.

V gene TRBV20-1 combines with J gene TRBJ1-5, with TRBD1 matching over 9 bases. The CDR3 has 13 amino acids. V lost 6 bases, J lost 7 bases, and 7 bases stayed unmatched. Germline CDR1 DFQATT, CDR2 SNEGSKA (reference sequence). The CDR3, as DNA: TGCAGTGCCAAGGGACAGGGATACCAGCCCCAGCATTTT. It translates to CSAKGQGYQPQHF.

The rearrangement links TRBV5-1 to TRBJ2-7; 8 positions agree with TRBD1. This CDR3 comprises 15 residues. The V and J ends lost 4 bases and 4 bases, in that order; junction bases with no gene match: 10. The germline gives CDR1 SGHRS, CDR2 YFSETQ. CDR3 in DNA: TGCGCCAGCAGCCCAAGTCAGGGGGCGAGGTACGAGCAGTACTTC. It is translated as CASSPSQGARYEQYF.

The V call is TRBV20-1, the J call TRBJ2-7; weak D call: TRBD1 (7 bases). The CDR3 runs to 14 residues. In germline, CDR1 is DFQATT, CDR2 SNEGSKA (reference sequence). Trimming removed 6 bases at V and 3 bases at J, with 18 bases between. CDR3 DNA: TGCAGTGCGTCGGGGGCAGGGGGTTACTACGAGCAGTACTTC. Translation: CSASGAGGYYEQYF.

This chain uses TRBV5-1 with TRBJ2-1; the D is unclear. The V gene lost 4 bases and the J gene lost 9 bases, with 11 bases spanning the gap. This CDR3 region has 12 residues. CDR1 is SGHRS, CDR2 YFSETQ, per germline. The CDR3 nucleotides read TGCGCCAGCAGCACTCTCAATAGTGAGCAGTTCTTC. As protein: CASSTLNSEQFF.

This clonotype was seen at least ten times. This chain joins TRBV6-5 and TRBJ2-3, with D hard to call. CDR3 size: 13 residues. Germline V gene data show CDR1 as MNHEY and CDR2 as SVGAGI. The V end lost 8 bases, the J end lost 0 bases, and 9 bases lay between the germline ends. The CDR3 sequence: CASQWASTDTQYF. In DNA form, the CDR3 reads TGTGCCAGCCAATGGGCTAGCACAGATACGCAGTATTTT.

The chain has TRBV15 and TRBJ2-7; maybe TRBD2 (6 bases). The CDR3 is 15 residues long. Germline V gene sequence: CDR1 LNHNV, CDR2 YYDKDF (reference sequence). Trimming removed 3 bases at V and 6 bases at J, with 18 bases between. The DNA for the CDR3 is TGTGCCACCAGCAGCGATCGGGACTTTATCGGCGAGCAGTACTTC. Amino acid sequence: CATSSDRDFIGEQYF.

The sample holds a few counts of this clonotype. The rearrangement joins TRBV3-1 to TRBJ2-1; a possible D gene is TRBD2 (5 bases). Germline lookup yields CDR1 LGHDT and CDR2 YNNKEL (reference sequence). The CDR3 length is 14 residues. V was clipped by 4 bases and J by 4 bases, with 11 bases between them. As DNA, the CDR3 is TGTGCCAGCAGCCCTCGGACTCTATACAATGAGCAGTTCTTC. This sequence encodes CASSPRTLYNEQFF.

This rearrangement joins TRBV20-1 to TRBJ2-7; 7 bases are shared with TRBD2. In germline, CDR1 is DFQATT, CDR2 SNEGSKA (reference sequence). The CDR3 is made up of 16 amino acids. V lost 3 bases, J lost 9 bases, and 20 bases stayed unmatched. This CDR3 is CSARGTLWREKHGQYF. In DNA form, the CDR3 reads TGCAGTGCTAGGGGTACCTTGTGGCGGGAGAAACACGGGCAGTACTTC.

This clonotype occurred a few times. The chain is built from TRBV5-1 and TRBJ2-1; 11 bases match TRBD1. Unmatched junction bases numbered 1, after V lost 8 bases and J lost 0 bases. Germline V gene lookup returns CDR1 SGHRS and CDR2 YFSETQ. The CDR3 covers 14 residues. CDR3 in amino acids: CASGQGASYNEQFF. The CDR3 DNA sequence: TGCGCCAGTGGACAGGGGGCCTCCTACAATGAGCAGTTCTTC.

The chain employs TRBV20-1 and TRBJ2-3; 7 bases fit TRBD1. With 5 bases clipped from V and 0 bases from J, the junction kept 2 bases outside the gene matches. The V gene's germline CDR1 is DFQATT and CDR2 SNEGSKA (reference sequence). The CDR3 has 13 amino acids. Written as DNA, the CDR3 is TGCAGTGCTCACAGGGGTAGCACAGATACGCAGTATTTT. It yields the protein CSAHRGSTDTQYF.

This clonotype was counted only a few times. CDR3 coding DNA: TGTGCCAGCAGCTTACGTGAAGTATCACCCCTCCACTTT. Its protein is CASSLREVSPLHF. The chain uses TRBV7-9 and TRBJ1-6; unclear D gene. The CDR3 extends over 13 amino acids. V lost 2 bases, J lost 10 bases, and 9 bases lay in between. CDR1 and CDR2 (germline): SEHNR, FQNEAQ (reference sequence). The full variable domain, rest sourced from reference TRBV7-9 and TRBJ1-6, is DTGVSQNPRHKITKRGQNVTFRCDPISEHNRLYWYRQTLGQGPEFLTYFQNEAQLEKSRLLSDRFSAERPKGSFSTLEIQRTEQGDSAMYLCASSLREVSPLHFGNGTRLTVT.

The J gene is TRBJ2-7, the V gene TRBV4-2; 10 bases are shared with TRBD2. The J call is in doubt because the DNA end fits TRBJ2-5 better. CDR1 LGHNA and CDR2 YNFKEQ come from the germline V gene. This CDR3 spans 18 amino acids. The DNA for the CDR3 is TGTGCCAGCAGCCAAGATAATCGGGCTAGCGGGAGTTGGGAGACCCAGTACTTC. Translation gives CASSQDNRASGSWETQYF.

The CDR3 nucleotides read TGTGCCAGCAGCGTAGACCAGGGGAGGGATGAGCAGTACTTC. This gives the protein CASSVDQGRDEQYF. The chain is built from TRBV9 and TRBJ2-7; D is perhaps TRBD2 (7 bases). The CDR3 contains 14 residues. CDR1 and CDR2 from the germline V gene are SGDLS and YYNGEE. The V end was cut by 0 bases, the J end by 7 bases, with 14 bases between.

This clonotype has more than one count but fewer than ten. V usage is TRBV20-1 and J usage is TRBJ2-3; D unclear. Germline CDR1 and CDR2: DFQATT and SNEGSKA (reference sequence). CDR3 length equals 15 residues. Trimming took 0 bases from V and 2 from J, leaving 12 bases between them. The CDR3 loop is CSARDDRQNTDTQYF. CDR3 nucleotides: TGCAGTGCTAGAGATGATAGGCAGAACACAGATACGCAGTATTTT.

There are a few counts of this clonotype. V is TRBV6-1 and J is TRBJ1-4, with D tentatively TRBD1 (5 bases). The ends were cut back, 3 bases at V and 7 bases at J, with 15 bases in the middle. The length of the CDR3 is 15 residues. Germline V gives CDR1 MNHNS, CDR2 SASEGT. The CDR3 spells CASSDFRDPLEKLFF. CDR3 DNA sequence: TGTGCCAGCAGTGACTTCAGGGACCCCCTTGAAAAACTGTTTTTT.

This clonotype was picked up many times. The rearrangement uses TRBV28 and TRBJ2-3, with TRBD1 as a possible D gene (6 bases). Trimming stripped 1 base from V and 0 bases from J, with 11 bases between. CDR3 length equals 16 residues. CDR1 and CDR2 from the germline V gene are MDHEN and SYDVKM. CDR3 region: CASSLFGGSSTDTQYF. The CDR3 nucleotides read TGTGCCAGCAGTTTATTTGGGGGCTCTAGCACAGATACGCAGTATTTT.

This chain connects TRBV9 to TRBJ2-1; 9 positions match TRBD2. Germline CDR1 is SGDLS and CDR2 is YYNGEE. CDR3 size: 16 residues. Trimming cost V 3 bases and J 7 bases; bases outside gene matches: 11. This CDR3 is CASSAGGRLADNEQFF. CDR3 sequence (DNA): TGTGCCAGCAGCGCCGGGGGACGACTAGCGGATAATGAGCAGTTCTTC.

In DNA, the CDR3 is TGTGCCAGCAGTGAATATGGTCTAGCGGGAGCTTCCGGGGCCAACGTCCTGACTTTC. Its protein product is CASSEYGLAGASGANVLTF. The V and J genes are TRBV25-1 and TRBJ2-6; 10 positions agree with TRBD2. Germline V gives CDR1 MGHDK, CDR2 SYGVNS. V gave up 0 bases and J gave up 4 bases; unmatched junction bases: 9. The CDR3 has 19 amino acids.

The chain combines TRBV5-6 with TRBJ2-3; TRBD1 agrees at 9 bases. With 7 bases clipped from V and 6 bases from J, the junction kept 3 bases outside the gene matches. Germline V CDR1 and CDR2: SGHDT, YYEEEE. CDR3 length: 12 amino acids. As DNA, the CDR3 is TGTGCCAGCGACAGGGGGTCGGATACGCAGTATTTT. It is translated as CASDRGSDTQYF.